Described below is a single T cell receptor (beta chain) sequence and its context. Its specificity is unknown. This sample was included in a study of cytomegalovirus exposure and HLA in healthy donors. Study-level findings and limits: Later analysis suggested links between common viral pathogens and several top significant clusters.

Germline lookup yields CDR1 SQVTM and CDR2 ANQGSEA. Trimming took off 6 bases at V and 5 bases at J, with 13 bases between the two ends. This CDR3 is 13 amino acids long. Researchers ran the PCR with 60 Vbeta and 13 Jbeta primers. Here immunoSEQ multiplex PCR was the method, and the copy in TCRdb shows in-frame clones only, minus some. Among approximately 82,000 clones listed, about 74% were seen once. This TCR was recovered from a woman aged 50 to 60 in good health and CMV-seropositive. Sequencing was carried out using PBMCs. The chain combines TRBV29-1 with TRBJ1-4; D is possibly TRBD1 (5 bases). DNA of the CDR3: TGCAGCGTAGCACAGGCTCCGAATGAAAAACTGTTTTTT. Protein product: CSVAQAPNEKLFF.